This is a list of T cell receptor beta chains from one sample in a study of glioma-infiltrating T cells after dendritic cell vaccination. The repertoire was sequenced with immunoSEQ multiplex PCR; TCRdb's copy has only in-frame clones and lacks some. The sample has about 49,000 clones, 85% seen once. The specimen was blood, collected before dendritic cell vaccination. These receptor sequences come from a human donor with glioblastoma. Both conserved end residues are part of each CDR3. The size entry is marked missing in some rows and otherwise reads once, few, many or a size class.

CASSRDYSYEQYF	-	TRBV7-7	-
CATRPDRGGQETQYF	-	TRBV25-1	TRBJ2-5
CASSPLGGEQYF	-	TRBV7-2	TRBJ2-7
CASSLRTGLYNEQFF	-	TRBV5-1	TRBJ2-1
CASSLNRDRGQQFF	-	TRBV7-2	TRBJ2-1
CASSSQGGEAGELFF	-	TRBV5-1	TRBJ2-2
CASSLEGQGFHEQYF	-	TRBV5-1	TRBJ2-7
CASSLATASIYGYTF	-	TRBV7-2	TRBJ1-2
CASSYSKRGGYGYTF	-	TRBV6-5	TRBJ1-2
CASSLGRGLYNEQFF	-	TRBV7-8	TRBJ2-1
CASSLARQQNYGYTF	-	TRBV7-2	TRBJ1-2
CASSVWGGPQETQYF	-	TRBV9	TRBJ2-5
CASSGVGSVVAEAFF	-	TRBV25-1	TRBJ1-1
CASSYSIWSTNTEAFF	-	TRBV6-5	TRBJ1-1
CASSPQLVTGELFF	-	TRBV5-6	TRBJ2-2
CASSSRGNTEAFF	-	TRBV7-9	TRBJ1-1
CASSPRGGNLHEQYF	-	TRBV5-1	TRBJ2-7
CASSYGGNYYEQYF	-	TRBV6-5	TRBJ2-7
CASSLGSGSEAFF	-	TRBV7-2	TRBJ1-1
CASSRAGGSFTYNEQFF	-	TRBV7-9	TRBJ2-1
CSVEDRTSGRDTQYF	-	TRBV29-1	TRBJ2-3
CASSLFSGGYEQYF	-	TRBV27	TRBJ2-7
CSGLLGYTF	few	TRBV20-1	TRBJ1-2
CASSSRGENTEAFF	-	TRBV27	TRBJ1-1
CASSLGSTEAFF	-	TRBV13	TRBJ1-1
CASSVGVGAFF	-	TRBV5-6	TRBJ1-1
CASSLMGPSPEAFF	-	TRBV27	TRBJ1-1
CASSPWGRGRYEQYF	few	TRBV27	TRBJ2-7
CASSSTTGRLAFF	-	TRBV7-2	TRBJ1-1
CASSPGTANTEAFF	-	TRBV5-1	TRBJ1-1
CASSPKETQYF	-	TRBV5-8	TRBJ2-5
CASSLSEGVTEAFF	-	TRBV27	TRBJ1-1
CAWSPLGIGSYGYTF	-	TRBV30	TRBJ1-2
CASSYDGQSTYEQYF	few	TRBV6-5	TRBJ2-7
CASSRGPDYEQYF	once	TRBV5-4	TRBJ2-7
CASSPRETSYEQYF	-	TRBV18	-